The 32 T cell receptor beta chains given below trace back to one sample, sequenced in a study of cytomegalovirus exposure and HLA in healthy donors. The PCR ran on 60 Vbeta and 13 Jbeta primers. The repertoire was sequenced with immunoSEQ multiplex PCR; TCRdb's copy has only in-frame clones and lacks some. The sample has approximately 160,000 clones; 75% to 80% are singletons. The sequenced sample consisted of PBMCs. These receptors were collected from a male donor in good health and CMV-seronegative.

The chain combines TRBV19 with TRBJ1-5, with 10 bases fitting TRBD1. The CDR3 spans 15 residues. Per germline, CDR1 LNHDA and CDR2 SQIVND (reference sequence). Losses at the gene ends were 6 bases for V and 2 bases for J; bases not matched to a gene: 4. CDR3 sequence reads: CASRTGTGGNQPQHF. The CDR3 DNA sequence: TGTGCCAGTAGGACCGGGACAGGGGGCAATCAGCCCCAGCATTTT.

This chain uses TRBV7-3 with TRBJ2-1; 11 bases are shared with TRBD2. This CDR3 region has 16 residues. The germline gives CDR1 SGHTA, CDR2 FQGTGA. The trim removed 0 bases at V and 7 bases at J, leaving 5 bases unmatched. In nucleotides, the CDR3 is TGTGCCAGCAGCTTAACTAGCGGGGGGGCGGGGAATGAGCAGTTCTTC. It yields the protein CASSLTSGGAGNEQFF.

About this clone: Mismatch with germline at one junction end may stem from a read error. This CDR3 is also generated by other DNA sequences in the sample. The chain has TRBV7-9 and TRBJ1-2, with a tentative D call TRBD1 (5 bases). This CDR3 is built from 13 residues. Germline loops: CDR1 SEHNR, CDR2 FQNEAQ (reference sequence). The CDR3 here is CASSLEGNYGYTF. The CDR3 DNA follows: TGTGCCAGCAGCTTAGAGGGGAACTACGGCTACACCTTC.

This clone was detected only a few times. The rearrangement joins TRBV2 to TRBJ2-7, with 7 bases that match TRBD1. Germline V lookup: CDR1 SNHLY, CDR2 FYNNEI. CDR3 size: 13 residues. J lost 1 base, V lost 11 bases, and 8 bases had no gene match. CDR3 residues: CAQIRDRSYEQYF. The CDR3 nucleotides are TGTGCCCAAATCAGGGACAGATCCTACGAGCAGTACTTC.

The CDR3 reads CASRSVYQGSDEQYF. For the CDR3, the DNA is TGTGCCAGTAGATCGGTGTATCAGGGTTCGGACGAGCAGTACTTC. The V gene is TRBV19, the J gene TRBJ2-7; TRBD1 might be the D (5 bases). This CDR3 is built from 15 residues. CDR1 is LNHDA and CDR2 is SQIVND in the germline V gene (reference sequence). Deletions cut 6 bases from V and 5 bases from J, with 20 bases between.

This clone has more than one count but fewer than ten. The chain employs TRBV2 and TRBJ1-4; D may be TRBD1 (5 bases). The germline gives CDR1 SNHLY, CDR2 FYNNEI. This CDR3 is 14 amino acids long. Trimming cost V 5 bases and J 6 bases, with 13 bases left between them. The CDR3 DNA reads TGTGCCAGCAGTTTAACAGGAACGTATGAAAAACTGTTTTTT. Protein product: CASSLTGTYEKLFF.

The chain recombines TRBV7-2 with TRBJ1-5; no clear D. Per the germline V gene, CDR1 is SGHTA and CDR2 is FQGNSA. There are 13 residues in the CDR3. V dropped 2 bases and J dropped 2 bases, with 4 bases sitting between them. The CDR3 DNA reads as TGTGCCAGCAGCTTACAGGGCAATCAGCCCCAGCATTTT. This translates into CASSLQGNQPQHF.

The rearrangement links TRBV7-8 to TRBJ1-6, with 9 bases fitting TRBD1. CDR1 and CDR2 (germline): SGHVS, FQNEAQ. The V segment lost 3 bases and the J segment 6 bases; nucleotides outside the gene matches: 15. This CDR3 comprises 19 residues. This CDR3 reads CASSLKGRTGTGRNSPLHF. The CDR3 coding sequence is TGTGCCAGCAGCTTGAAGGGCCGTACCGGGACAGGGCGTAATTCACCCCTCCACTTT.

This chain links TRBV2 with TRBJ2-3; 12 bases are shared with TRBD2. This CDR3 has 15 residues. Trimming removed 7 bases from V and 2 bases from J; junction bases left unmatched: 4. Germline V lookup: CDR1 SNHLY, CDR2 FYNNEI. The CDR3 DNA is TGTGCCAGCAAACGGACTAGCGGGGTCACAGATACGCAGTATTTT. It encodes CASKRTSGVTDTQYF.

The V call is TRBV7-9, the J call TRBJ2-1; weak D call: TRBD1 (6 bases). CDR1 SEHNR and CDR2 FQNEAQ come from the germline V gene (reference sequence). V lost 1 base and J 8 bases, leaving 15 bases between the germline ends. The CDR3 has 15 amino acids. CDR3 coding DNA: TGTGCCAGCAGCTTAGTAGGCAGGGGAGCCTATGAGCAGTTCTTC. Translated, it gives CASSLVGRGAYEQFF.

The J gene is TRBJ1-2, the V gene TRBV7-9, with D maybe TRBD1 (5 bases). The CDR3 is 14 residues long. V dropped 1 base and J dropped 4 bases, with 10 bases sitting between them. The germline gives CDR1 SEHNR, CDR2 FQNEAQ (reference sequence). The CDR3 DNA follows: TGTGCCAGCAGCTTAGTGGGCCAGGGCTATGGCTACACCTTC. This sequence encodes CASSLVGQGYGYTF.

This clone was detected once. The chain joins TRBV7-9 to TRBJ1-1; no definite D call. There are 13 residues in the CDR3. V was shortened by 5 bases and J by 0 bases, with 7 bases between the two germline ends. From germline, CDR1 is SEHNR and CDR2 FQNEAQ (reference sequence). CDR3 bases: TGTGCCAGCAGCCCTAGCTTGAACACTGAAGCTTTCTTT. It yields the protein CASSPSLNTEAFF.

This rearrangement joins TRBV6-6 to TRBJ1-6; the D is unclear. Trimming shortened V by 6 bases and J by 6 bases, and 3 bases separated the two germline ends. CDR1 and CDR2 from the germline V gene are MNHNY and SVGAGI (reference sequence). The CDR3 spans 11 residues. In DNA form, the CDR3 reads TGTGCCAGCAGGAGTAATTCACCCCTCCACTTT. Residues: CASRSNSPLHF.

The chain employs TRBV5-4 and TRBJ2-5; no clear D. Germline loops: CDR1 SGHNT, CDR2 YYREEE (reference sequence). The CDR3 runs to 14 residues. V dropped 1 base and J dropped 1 base, with 8 bases sitting between them. The CDR3 nucleotides read TGTGCCAGCAGCTTGATCGCAGGCCAAGAGACCCAGTACTTC. This codes for CASSLIAGQETQYF.

J is TRBJ2-1 and V is TRBV5-6; 9 nucleotides align to TRBD1. The V segment lost 4 bases and the J segment 0 bases; nucleotides outside the gene matches: 11. CDR1 is SGHDT, CDR2 YYEEEE, per germline. This CDR3 contains 18 residues. CDR3 sequence (DNA): TGTGCCAGCAGCCCGGACAGGGGCAATTCCTTCTCCTACAATGAGCAGTTCTTC. Amino acid sequence: CASSPDRGNSFSYNEQFF. The entire variable domain, with the rest obtained from reference TRBV5-6 and TRBJ2-1, is as follows: DAGVTQSPTHLIKTRGQQVTLRCSPKSGHDTVSWYQQALGQGPQFIFQYYEEEERQRGNFPDRFSGHQFPNYSSELNVNALLLGDSALYLCASSPDRGNSFSYNEQFFGPGTRLTVL.

The rearrangement uses TRBV10-3 and TRBJ2-1, with a tentative D call TRBD1 (5 bases). The CDR3 spans 16 residues. The germline CDR1 and CDR2 sequences are ENHRY and SYGVKD. V lost 4 bases, J lost 0 bases, and 13 bases lay in between. CDR3: CAISATVPSSYNEQFF. For the CDR3, the DNA is TGTGCCATCAGTGCGACAGTACCGAGCTCCTACAATGAGCAGTTCTTC.

Of note for this clone: Mismatch with germline at one junction end may stem from a read error. Distinct nucleotide sequences in the sample also encode this CDR3. This chain uses TRBV7-9 with TRBJ1-2; D uncertain. The CDR3 totals 11 residues. CDR1 SEHNR and CDR2 FQNEAQ come from the germline V gene (reference sequence). The DNA of the CDR3 is TGTTCCAGCAGCCCGGGCTATGGCTACACCTTC. It codes for CSSSPGYGYTF. Filled out from reference TRBV7-9 and TRBJ1-2, the complete variable domain reads DTGVSQNPRHKITKRGQNVTFRCDPISEHNRLYWYRQTLGQGPEFLTYFQNEAQLEKSRLLSDRFSAERPKGSFSTLEIQRTEQGDSAMYLCSSSPGYGYTFGSGTRLTVV.

The chain employs TRBV18 and TRBJ2-7; 8 bases agree with TRBD1. Germline CDR1 KGHSH, CDR2 LQKENI. The CDR3 totals 17 residues. V dropped 3 bases and J dropped 3; count of bases not matched to a gene: 13. CDR3: CASSPYIGTGVGYEQYF. CDR3 nucleotides: TGTGCCAGCTCACCCTACATAGGGACAGGCGTAGGCTACGAGCAGTACTTC.

This chain links TRBV6-5 with TRBJ1-2; D not certain. The CDR3 runs 13 residues. The ends were cut back, 1 base at V and 5 bases at J, with 8 bases in the middle. Per germline, CDR1 MNHEY and CDR2 SVGAGI. The CDR3, as DNA: TGTGCCAGCAGTTACTTCAGCGGATATGGCTACACCTTC. Its translation is CASSYFSGYGYTF.

The genes are TRBV5-1 and TRBJ2-5, with D unresolved. Gene TRBJ2-7 matches the end of the DNA better, so the J call may be wrong. The CDR3 totals 13 residues. Germline CDR1 and CDR2: SGHRS and YFSETQ. The CDR3: CASSLGSSYEQYF. The DNA of the CDR3 is TGCGCCAGCAGCTTGGGGAGCTCCTACGAGCAGTACTTC.

The chain links TRBV6-5 to TRBJ1-2; 8 bases align to TRBD1. This CDR3 has 14 residues. With V trimmed by 5 bases and J by 0 bases, 2 bases remained unmatched. Germline CDR1 and CDR2: MNHEY and SVGAGI. The CDR3 here is CASSRDRPNYGYTF. The CDR3 bases are TGTGCCAGCAGTCGGGACAGGCCTAACTATGGCTACACCTTC.

This clone was seen more than once but under ten times. V and J are TRBV5-4 and TRBJ1-1, with D maybe TRBD1 (6 bases). Trimming took 4 bases from V and 10 from J, leaving 23 bases between them. Germline CDR1 and CDR2: SGHNT and YYREEE (reference sequence). The CDR3 extends over 15 amino acids. The CDR3, as DNA: TGTGCCAGCAGCACCCGAGGGGGTGGAGGTGTGGTAGCTTTCTTT. Its translation is CASSTRGGGGVVAFF.

The rearrangement joins TRBV5-1 to TRBJ2-7, with 10 bases lining up with TRBD1. Germline lookup yields CDR1 SGHRS and CDR2 YFSETQ. With 4 bases clipped from V and 2 bases from J, the junction kept 6 bases outside the gene matches. The CDR3 length is 15 residues. The CDR3 DNA reads TGCGCCAGCAGCCGAGTGGGGACAGGGGCCTACGAGCAGTACTTC. Amino acids: CASSRVGTGAYEQYF.

The rearrangement uses TRBV29-1 and TRBJ2-3; D is unclear. CDR1 SQVTM and CDR2 ANQGSEA come from the germline V gene. Trimming removed 7 bases at V and 8 bases at J, with 16 bases between. The CDR3 has 12 amino acids. The CDR3 DNA reads as TGCAGCGCGGTTGACCTCGGCGGTACGCAGTATTTT. Its translation is CSAVDLGGTQYF.

This sequence joins TRBV2 and TRBJ1-3; 8 bases map to TRBD1. Per germline, CDR1 SNHLY and CDR2 FYNNEI. V was pared by 7 bases and J by 2 bases, with 7 bases of the junction left unmatched. The CDR3 is made up of 15 amino acids. The CDR3 DNA is TGTGCCAGCAAGAGATCACAGGGGGCTGGAAACACCATATATTTT. Translation: CASKRSQGAGNTIYF.

This clone was counted between two and nine times. V and J are TRBV9 and TRBJ1-4; D is possibly TRBD1 (6 bases). Deletions cut 0 bases from V and 1 base from J, with 13 bases between. The CDR3 loop spans 17 amino acids. Germline CDR1 is SGDLS and CDR2 is YYNGEE. The CDR3 is CASSVGGPALTNEKLFF. The DNA of the CDR3 is TGTGCCAGCAGCGTAGGGGGGCCAGCTTTAACTAATGAAAAACTGTTTTTT. The full variable domain, its missing parts supplied by reference TRBV9 and TRBJ1-4, is DSGVTQTPKHLITATGQRVTLRCSPRSGDLSVYWYQQSLDQGLQFLIQYYNGEERAKGNILERFSAQQFPDLHSELNLSSLELGDSALYFCASSVGGPALTNEKLFFGSGTQLSVL.

The chain recombines TRBV7-3 with TRBJ1-2; 10 nucleotides agree with TRBD1. Per the germline V gene, CDR1 is SGHTA and CDR2 is FQGTGA. The CDR3 has 14 residues. V shed 5 bases, J shed 8 bases, and the junction held 8 bases outside the gene matches. Here the CDR3 DNA reads TGTGCCAGCAGCCCCGACAGGGGGCGCGGGGGCTACACCTTC. Translated, it gives CASSPDRGRGGYTF.

J is TRBJ1-4 and V is TRBV10-1; a possible D gene is TRBD1 (6 bases). This CDR3 has 19 residues. V was clipped by 5 bases and J by 0 bases, with 22 bases between them. Germline V lookup: CDR1 WNHNN, CDR2 SYGVQD (reference sequence). In nucleotides, the CDR3 is TGCGCCAGCAGTACCTCTCCAGGGGATGGGGAGACAACTAATGAAAAACTGTTTTTT. It translates to CASSTSPGDGETTNEKLFF.

CDR3 region: CASRRGGQNYGYTF. Written as DNA, the CDR3 is TGTGCCAGCAGGAGGGGCGGACAGAACTATGGCTACACCTTC. The chain has TRBV5-6 and TRBJ1-2; D is perhaps TRBD1 (6 bases). The length of the CDR3 is 14 residues. V was cut by 5 bases and J by 2 bases, with 13 bases left in between. Looked up from germline, CDR1 is SGHDT and CDR2 is YYEEEE.

The chain combines TRBV18 with TRBJ2-5; the D gene is possibly TRBD2 (5 bases). With 3 bases removed from V and 4 bases from J, the gap between germline ends came to 18 bases. The CDR3 length is 16 residues. Germline V lookup: CDR1 KGHSH, CDR2 LQKENI. Here the CDR3 DNA reads TGTGCCAGCTCACCGTCGACTATCTTGGCGGGAGAGACCCAGTACTTC. It yields the protein CASSPSTILAGETQYF.

V is TRBV5-1 and J is TRBJ2-6; 8 nucleotides agree with TRBD2. The CDR3 is 20 residues long. The trim removed 0 bases at V and 0 bases at J, leaving 11 bases unmatched. Germline V gene lookup returns CDR1 SGHRS and CDR2 YFSETQ. The CDR3: CASSLGASGFSISGANVLTF. CDR3 nucleotide sequence: TGCGCCAGCAGCTTGGGGGCTAGCGGGTTTTCCATCTCTGGGGCCAACGTCCTGACTTTC.

The J gene is TRBJ2-7, the V gene TRBV7-2; 9 bases are shared with TRBD1. J was trimmed by 4 bases and V by 5 bases; bases with no gene match: 6. Germline V CDR1 and CDR2: SGHTA, FQGNSA. The CDR3 contains 14 residues. The CDR3 sequence: CASSITGGLYEQYF. The CDR3 region has the DNA TGTGCCAGCAGCATCACAGGGGGCCTTTACGAGCAGTACTTC. Filled out from reference TRBV7-2 and TRBJ2-7, the complete variable domain reads GAGVSQSPSNKVTEKGKDVELRCDPISGHTALYWYRQSLGQGLEFLIYFQGNSAPDKSGLPSDRFSAERTGGSVSTLTIQRTQQEDSAVYLCASSITGGLYEQYFGPGTRLTVT.